The 32 T cell receptor beta chains below all came from one sample that was sequenced in a study of cytomegalovirus exposure and HLA in healthy donors. A multiplex PCR was run with 60 Vbeta primers and 13 Jbeta primers. Clones were sequenced by immunoSEQ multiplex PCR, and TCRdb holds only the in-frame ones, with some missing. The sample consists of some 70,000 clones, roughly 79% of them appearing once. The specimen was PBMCs. These receptors were obtained from a man between 45 and 60 years old in good health and CMV-seronegative.

This rearrangement joins TRBV2 to TRBJ1-6; D is unclear. Between the trimmed V and J ends, which lost 8 bases and 0 bases, there was a span of 8 bases. CDR1 SNHLY and CDR2 FYNNEI come from the germline V gene. This CDR3 comprises 14 residues. The CDR3 sequence is CASAGSSYNSPLHF. The CDR3 DNA sequence: TGTGCCAGCGCGGGGAGCTCCTATAATTCACCCCTCCACTTT.

This clone turned up a few times. The V call is TRBV7-9, the J call TRBJ1-1; 7 bases match TRBD1. In germline, CDR1 is SEHNR, CDR2 FQNEAQ (reference sequence). V dropped 4 bases and J dropped 1; count of bases not matched to a gene: 9. This CDR3 spans 16 amino acids. DNA for the CDR3: TGTGCCAGCAGCTCCGACAGGGATAGTAAGAACACTGAAGCTTTCTTT. Translation: CASSSDRDSKNTEAFF.

The chain is built from TRBV6-1 and TRBJ2-1; TRBD1 is a possible D gene (5 bases). Trimming stripped 8 bases from V and 2 bases from J, with 16 bases between. Germline V gene lookup returns CDR1 MNHNS and CDR2 SASEGT. The CDR3 covers 15 residues. In DNA form, the CDR3 reads TGTGCCAGCGGCGGTGGGGTAGGGGCCTACAATGAGCAGTTCTTC. Its protein product is CASGGGVGAYNEQFF.

This sequence joins TRBV5-1 and TRBJ2-2; the D gene is possibly TRBD2 (6 bases). The CDR3 has 16 residues. Trimming removed 4 bases from V and 6 bases from J, with 19 bases in between. Germline V gene lookup returns CDR1 SGHRS and CDR2 YFSETQ. DNA for the CDR3: TGCGCCAGCAGCGCCACAGGAGGGATCGGCGCCGGGGAGCTGTTTTTT. This sequence encodes CASSATGGIGAGELFF.

This clone has just a few counts. V and J are TRBV7-6 and TRBJ2-1, with 8 bases fitting TRBD2. J lost 2 bases, V lost 1 base, and 4 bases had no gene match. CDR1 and CDR2 (germline): SGHVS, FNYEAQ. This CDR3 has 16 amino acids. The CDR3 here is CASSLDTGGAYNEQFF. The CDR3 nucleotides read TGTGCCAGCAGCTTAGATACGGGAGGGGCCTACAATGAGCAGTTCTTC.

V is TRBV7-2 and J is TRBJ2-3; 10 bases agree with TRBD2. Looked up from germline, CDR1 is SGHTA and CDR2 is FQGNSA. The CDR3 has 16 residues. With V trimmed by 5 bases and J by 1 base, 6 bases remained unmatched. The CDR3 is CASSPPGTSGTDTQYF. The CDR3, as DNA: TGTGCCAGCAGCCCACCCGGGACTAGCGGCACAGATACGCAGTATTTT.

CDR3 sequence: CATGEVANEKLFF. CDR3 sequence (DNA): TGTGCCACAGGGGAAGTGGCTAATGAAAAACTGTTTTTT. The genes are TRBV10-3 and TRBJ1-4, with D tentatively TRBD1 (6 bases). This CDR3 region has 13 residues. Trimming took 10 bases from V and 3 from J, leaving 12 bases between them. The germline gives CDR1 ENHRY, CDR2 SYGVKD.

This sequence joins TRBV11-2 and TRBJ1-6; D is uncertain. Trimming removed 1 base at V and 8 bases at J, with 6 bases between. Germline-derived CDR1 and CDR2 are SGHAT and FQNNGV. The CDR3 is 13 amino acids. For the CDR3, the DNA is TGTGCCAGCAGCTTAGTTACGGATTCACCCCTCCACTTT. Its protein product is CASSLVTDSPLHF.

The rearrangement links TRBV9 to TRBJ1-3, with D possibly TRBD1 on 6 matching bases. Germline values: CDR1 SGDLS, CDR2 YYNGEE. The CDR3 extends over 16 amino acids. V was trimmed by 0 bases and J by 1 base, leaving 11 bases between them. The DNA of the CDR3 is TGTGCCAGCAGCGTAGGAAAAGGGGGATCTGGAAACACCATATATTTT. Its protein is CASSVGKGGSGNTIYF. The complete variable domain, with remaining parts taken from reference TRBV9 and TRBJ1-3, reads DSGVTQTPKHLITATGQRVTLRCSPRSGDLSVYWYQQSLDQGLQFLIQYYNGEERAKGNILERFSAQQFPDLHSELNLSSLELGDSALYFCASSVGKGGSGNTIYFGEGSWLTVV.

This chain connects TRBV2 to TRBJ1-4, with D maybe TRBD1 (6 bases). CDR3 length: 14 amino acids. CDR1 and CDR2 from the germline V gene are SNHLY and FYNNEI. Trimming removed 6 bases from V and 4 bases from J, with 12 bases in between. The CDR3 loop is CASRFDRINEKLFF. Here the CDR3 DNA reads TGTGCCAGCAGATTCGACAGGATTAATGAAAAACTGTTTTTT.

J is TRBJ1-2 and V is TRBV18; 8 bases match TRBD1. The CDR3 consists of 14 residues. Germline loops: CDR1 KGHSH, CDR2 LQKENI. J gave up 7 bases and V 2 bases, and 6 bases lay outside the gene matches. Here the CDR3 reads CASSPVGTGGGYTF. The CDR3 DNA reads TGTGCCAGCTCACCAGTAGGAACAGGGGGTGGCTACACCTTC.

CDR3 sequence: CAWSRNRGRAPLHF. CDR3 in DNA: TGTGCCTGGAGTCGAAACCGGGGAAGGGCACCCCTCCACTTT. This sequence joins TRBV30 and TRBJ1-6; D call uncertain. The CDR3 has 14 residues. Between the trimmed V and J ends, which lost 2 bases and 11 bases, there was a span of 16 bases. Germline-derived CDR1 and CDR2 are GTSNPN and SVGIG (reference sequence).

CDR3 in DNA: TGTGCCAGCAGACAACAGGGACCCGAGCAGTACTTC. This translates into CASRQQGPEQYF. The chain is built from TRBV2 and TRBJ2-7, with D tentatively TRBD1 (6 bases). Trimming removed 6 bases at V and 6 bases at J, with 12 bases between. There are 12 residues in the CDR3. Per germline, CDR1 SNHLY and CDR2 FYNNEI.

V and J are TRBV4-1 and TRBJ2-7; 10 bases are a match to TRBD2. J gave up 4 bases and V 2 bases, and 5 bases lay outside the gene matches. Per germline, CDR1 MGHRA and CDR2 YSYEKL. This CDR3 has 15 residues. CDR3 residues: CASSQTGTSVYEQYF. CDR3 DNA sequence: TGCGCCAGCAGCCAAACCGGGACTAGCGTGTACGAGCAGTACTTC.

The chain is built from TRBV9 and TRBJ2-7; 7 bases map to TRBD1. V was pared by 3 bases and J by 3 bases, with 12 bases of the junction left unmatched. Germline assignment: CDR1 SGDLS and CDR2 YYNGEE. The CDR3 loop spans 16 amino acids. The CDR3 spells CASSDSPNRDSYEQYF. The DNA of the CDR3 is TGTGCCAGCAGCGATTCTCCCAACCGGGACAGCTACGAGCAGTACTTC.

This clone was found a few times. The chain has TRBV19 and TRBJ1-1; D gene unclear. The germline CDR1 and CDR2 sequences are LNHDA and SQIVND (reference sequence). V lost 6 bases and J 4 bases, leaving 9 bases between the germline ends. This CDR3 contains 12 residues. Written as DNA, the CDR3 is TGTGCCAGTAGAAGAATGGCCACTGAAGCTTTCTTT. This sequence encodes CASRRMATEAFF.

The chain couples TRBV4-2 to TRBJ2-7; D not resolved. Germline CDR1 is LGHNA and CDR2 is YNFKEQ. This CDR3 is 14 amino acids long. Between the trimmed V and J ends, which lost 1 base and 5 bases, there was a span of 12 bases. Here the CDR3 DNA reads TGTGCCAGCAGCCAAGGGGTCGGGTACCACGAGCAGTACTTC. Residues: CASSQGVGYHEQYF.

This clone was seen repeatedly, ten times or more. The rearrangement joins TRBV30 to TRBJ1-2; TRBD1 agrees at 7 bases. The junction had 1 base not matched to a gene; V was cut back by 7 bases and J by 8 bases. Germline loops: CDR1 GTSNPN, CDR2 SVGIG (reference sequence). The CDR3 runs to 9 residues. This CDR3 reads CASGGGYTF. The CDR3 DNA sequence: TGTGCCTCAGGGGGAGGCTACACCTTC.

This clone was observed a handful of times. The rearrangement joins TRBV9 to TRBJ2-3, with no clear D. Germline V gene lookup returns CDR1 SGDLS and CDR2 YYNGEE. CDR3 size: 16 residues. Trimming pared 4 bases from V and 0 bases from J, leaving 15 bases between. Here the CDR3 DNA reads TGTGCCAGCAGCCGCCTCCCGGGTACTAGCACAGATACGCAGTATTTT. It codes for CASSRLPGTSTDTQYF.

Of note for this clone: Different DNA sequences within this sample yield the same CDR3. This chain uses TRBV18 with TRBJ1-1, with D possibly being TRBD1 (6 bases). The CDR3 runs 14 residues. The V gene's germline CDR1 is KGHSH and CDR2 LQKENI. Trimming took off 3 bases at V and 1 base at J, with 9 bases between the two ends. The CDR3 sequence is CASSPGQRNTEAFF. CDR3 nucleotides: TGTGCCAGCTCACCCGGACAGAGGAACACTGAAGCTTTCTTT.

The chain combines TRBV5-6 with TRBJ1-6; D is unclear. The germline V and J ends were trimmed by 0 bases and 7 bases, with 8 bases remaining between them. CDR1 SGHDT and CDR2 YYEEEE come from the germline V gene. The CDR3 totals 14 residues. As DNA, the CDR3 is TGTGCCAGCAGCTTGGGAGGAGGAAATTCACCCCTCCACTTT. Translated: CASSLGGGNSPLHF.

This chain links TRBV7-2 with TRBJ1-1; the D gene is possibly TRBD1 (5 bases). The CDR3 length is 14 residues. Deletions cut 4 bases from V and 5 bases from J, with 14 bases between. The germline V gene encodes CDR1 SGHTA and CDR2 FQGNSA. The DNA for the CDR3 is TGTGCCAGCAGCTCCCCTCAGGGAGGGACTGAAGCTTTCTTT. Translation gives CASSSPQGGTEAFF.

The chain has TRBV5-1 and TRBJ2-3, with TRBD2 identical over 11 bases. Losses at the gene ends were 4 bases for V and 7 bases for J; bases not matched to a gene: 11. Germline V gives CDR1 SGHRS, CDR2 YFSETQ. The CDR3 is 16 amino acids. The DNA for the CDR3 is TGCGCCAGCAGCCCGGACTTAGCGGGGGGGGTGAATACGCAGTATTTT. Protein product: CASSPDLAGGVNTQYF.

The chain links TRBV7-9 to TRBJ1-2; 7 bases are a match to TRBD1. CDR3 size: 13 residues. The V gene's germline CDR1 is SEHNR and CDR2 FQNEAQ (reference sequence). With 3 bases clipped from V and 7 bases from J, the junction kept 5 bases outside the gene matches. The DNA for the CDR3 is TGTGCCAGCAGCTTGGAGGGGGCTAGTGGCTACACCTTC. Amino acid sequence: CASSLEGASGYTF.

The chain recombines TRBV27 with TRBJ2-7; 11 nucleotides line up with TRBD2. Losses at the gene ends were 5 bases for V and 2 bases for J; bases not matched to a gene: 5. This CDR3 has 15 residues. In germline, CDR1 is MNHEY, CDR2 SMNVEV (reference sequence). The CDR3: CASSRLAGNPYEQYF. Here the CDR3 DNA reads TGTGCCAGCAGTAGACTAGCGGGAAATCCCTACGAGCAGTACTTC.

V is TRBV5-1 and J is TRBJ2-5; D perhaps matches TRBD1 (6 bases). The CDR3 runs to 14 residues. Looked up from germline, CDR1 is SGHRS and CDR2 is YFSETQ. With 6 bases removed from V and 5 bases from J, the gap between germline ends came to 17 bases. CDR3 nucleotides: TGCGCCAGCAAAACAGGGACCTTTAAGGAGACCCAGTACTTC. Encoded protein: CASKTGTFKETQYF.

This clone was recorded a few times. V gene TRBV11-3 combines with J gene TRBJ2-5; 10 bases are a match to TRBD2. There are 16 residues in the CDR3. The J segment lost 5 bases and the V segment lost 2 bases, leaving 8 bases of the junction unmatched. The germline gives CDR1 SGHNT, CDR2 YENEEA. DNA for the CDR3: TGTGCCAGCAGCTTAAGGGCTAGCGGGAGTGCGGAGACCCAGTACTTC. Its protein product is CASSLRASGSAETQYF.

The rearrangement uses TRBV30 and TRBJ1-2, with D maybe TRBD1 (6 bases). Trimming left V 2 bases short and J 10 bases short, with 11 bases between. The germline CDR1 and CDR2 sequences are GTSNPN and SVGIG (reference sequence). The CDR3 consists of 11 residues. The CDR3 coding sequence is TGTGCCTGGAGTCAGGGGTCGGCCTACACCTTC. Its protein product is CAWSQGSAYTF. Full variable domain (remainder filled in from reference TRBV30 and TRBJ1-2): SQTIHQWPATLVQPVGSPLSLECTVEGTSNPNLYWYRQAAGRGLQLLFYSVGIGQISSEVPQNLSASRPQDRQFILSSKKLLLSDSGFYLCAWSQGSAYTFGSGTRLTVV.

This clone was seen a single time. One end of the junction is discordant with germline, which a read error may explain. The V gene is TRBV6-5, the J gene TRBJ1-2; TRBD1 agrees at 7 bases. From germline, CDR1 is MNHEY and CDR2 SVGAGI. This CDR3 comprises 13 residues. CDR3 region: CASSERINRDRDF. CDR3 sequence (DNA): TGTGCCAGCAGCGAACGCATAAACCGGGACAGAGACTTC.

The V gene is TRBV28, the J gene TRBJ1-1, with unresolved D. The CDR3 length is 10 residues. From germline, CDR1 is MDHEN and CDR2 SYDVKM. Trimming left V 4 bases short and J 9 bases short, with 6 bases between. CDR3 sequence: CASSSVQAFF. In nucleotides, the CDR3 is TGTGCCAGCAGTTCTGTTCAAGCTTTCTTT.

The table lists this clone with a count of one. This chain's CDR3 is CASKTSGTFTNYGYTF. CDR3 DNA: TGTGCCAGCAAGACAAGCGGGACCTTTACCAACTATGGCTACACCTTC. The chain has TRBV6-6 and TRBJ1-2; weak D call: TRBD1 (5 bases). The CDR3 extends over 16 amino acids. Trimming removed 7 bases from V and 2 bases from J, with 20 bases in between. Germline CDR1 and CDR2: MNHNY and SVGAGI (reference sequence).

V is TRBV6-6 and J is TRBJ1-6, with D perhaps TRBD1 (5 bases). The CDR3 runs to 14 residues. Trimming shortened V by 5 bases and J by 18 bases, and 23 bases separated the two germline ends. Germline V gene lookup returns CDR1 MNHNY and CDR2 SVGAGI (reference sequence). In nucleotides, the CDR3 is TGTGCCAGCAGTACCCCAGTACAGGATGGTTTGGGCCACTTT. Translation: CASSTPVQDGLGHF.